These 4 T cell receptor beta chains share one sample of origin, sequenced in a study of early stage breast cancer tumors. Data came from immunoSEQ multiplex PCR; TCRdb stores just in-frame clones and leaves some out. Among about 17,000 clones listed, around four fifths were seen once. The sample comprised blood. The source of these receptors is a person aged 65-85 years with breast cancer.

The rearrangement links TRBV19 to TRBJ1-6; 8 bases agree with TRBD1. CDR1 and CDR2 from the germline V gene are LNHDA and SQIVND (reference sequence). The CDR3 has 15 residues. The ends lost 11 bases at V and 0 bases at J; junction bases unmatched: 6. CDR3 loop: CASRGLSSYNSPLHF. The CDR3 DNA reads TGTGCCTCCAGGGGGCTAAGCTCCTATAATTCACCCCTCCACTTT.

CDR3 DNA: TGTGCCAGCAGTTACCAGGACAGGATTGTCGTTGGGGAGCTGTTTTTT. Its protein is CASSYQDRIVVGELFF. The chain uses TRBV6-5 and TRBJ2-2; 7 bases agree with TRBD1. CDR3 length: 16 amino acids. V lost 2 bases to trimming and J lost 8 bases; unmatched junction nucleotides: 11. Germline loops: CDR1 MNHEY, CDR2 SVGAGI.

This chain links TRBV4-1 with TRBJ2-3; TRBD2 aligns across 12 bases. Trimming removed 4 bases from V and 2 bases from J; junction bases left unmatched: 4. This CDR3 comprises 16 residues. CDR1 is MGHRA, CDR2 YSYEKL, per germline. CDR3 loop: CASSRLAGGNTDTQYF. DNA for the CDR3: TGCGCCAGCAGCCGCCTAGCGGGGGGGAACACAGATACGCAGTATTTT.

The rearrangement joins TRBV7-8 to TRBJ2-2; TRBD2 matches at 10 bases. The CDR3 length is 16 residues. The ends lost 7 bases at V and 5 bases at J; junction bases unmatched: 10. From germline, CDR1 is SGHVS and CDR2 FQNEAQ. DNA of the CDR3: TGTGCCAGCACCAAGGGGAGCGGGGGGGCAACCGGGGAGCTGTTTTTT. The encoded protein is CASTKGSGGATGELFF.